A selection of T cell receptor beta chains follows, all from one sample in a study of Ad26.COV2.S vaccination and SARS-CoV-2 variants. Sequencing used immunoSEQ multiplex PCR; TCRdb keeps in-frame clones, though not all of them. The data contain about 680,000 clones, about 89% of them singletons. Sequences were derived from peripheral blood, sampled in a trial of Ad26.COV2.S vaccine versus placebo. Every receptor here comes from a person between 18 and 65 years old who received the Ad26.COV2.S COVID-19 vaccine or a placebo. CDR3s include the opening cysteine and the closing phenylalanine or tryptophan. The order of the fields is D gene, clone size, V gene, J gene, CDR3 protein, CDR3 DNA. A D gene is named only where the DNA matches it firmly. Part of the rows lack a size; the others show once, few, many or a class for expanded clones.

NA,NA,TRBV30,TRBJ2-7,CAWSAGVRDYEQYF,TGTGCCTGGAGCGCAGGAGTCAGGGACTACGAGCAGTACTTC
NA,NA,TRBV7-9,TRBJ2-7,CASSVTDEQYF,TGTGCCAGCAGCGTAACGGACGAGCAGTACTTC
TRBD1,NA,TRBV5-6,TRBJ1-3,CASSSYWDRTSGNTIYF,TGTGCCAGCAGCTCATACTGGGACAGGACTTCTGGAAACACCATATATTTT
TRBD2,NA,TRBV15,TRBJ2-3,CATSRASGHTDTQYF,TGTGCCACCAGCAGAGCTAGCGGGCACACAGATACGCAGTATTTT
NA,NA,TRBV18,TRBJ2-7,CASSPGTSQGYEQYF,TGTGCCAGCTCGCCTGGGACCTCCCAGGGCTACGAGCAGTACTTC
NA,NA,TRBV9,TRBJ1-4,CASSVEPESEKLFF,TGTGCCAGCAGCGTAGAACCCGAAAGTGAAAAACTGTTTTTT
TRBD1,once,TRBV2,TRBJ1-5,CASSVGQGARKPQHF,TGTGCCAGCAGTGTCGGACAGGGCGCCCGGAAGCCCCAGCATTTT
TRBD1,NA,TRBV7-3,TRBJ2-5,CASSLTGTGDLFQETQYF,TGTGCCAGCAGCTTAACCGGGACAGGGGACTTGTTCCAAGAGACCCAGTACTTC
TRBD2,NA,TRBV7-2,TRBJ2-7,CASSLTSGGESYEQYF,TGTGCCAGCAGCTTGACTAGCGGGGGGGAATCCTACGAGCAGTACTTC
TRBD2,NA,TRBV19,TRBJ2-1,CASSIGASGSYEQFF,TGTGCCAGTAGTATAGGTGCTAGCGGGAGCTATGAGCAGTTCTTC
NA,NA,TRBV7-2,TRBJ1-6,CASSLYSDNSPLHF,TGTGCCAGCAGCTTATACAGTGATAATTCACCCCTCCACTTT
TRBD2,NA,TRBV19,TRBJ2-2,CASKTWEREVAGELFF,TGTGCCAGTAAGACCTGGGAGCGGGAGGTGGCCGGGGAGCTGTTTTTT
NA,NA,TRBV7-9,TRBJ1-5,CASSPTDNQPQHF,TGTGCCAGCAGCCCAACAGACAATCAGCCCCAGCATTTT
TRBD2,NA,TRBV6-2/TRBV6-3,TRBJ2-1,CASSYLAGGYNEQFF,TGTGCCAGCAGTTACCTAGCGGGGGGCTACAATGAGCAGTTCTTC
TRBD2,NA,TRBV28,TRBJ2-7,CASSLGGRYEQYF,TGTGCCAGCAGTTTGGGAGGGCGCTACGAGCAGTACTTC
NA,once,TRBV3-1/TRBV3-2,TRBJ2-1,CASSHQQKSSYNEQFF,TGTGCCAGCAGCCACCAACAGAAGAGCTCCTACAATGAGCAGTTCTTC
TRBD2,NA,TRBV27,TRBJ2-1,CASSIRTSGGNEQFF,TGTGCCAGCAGTATAAGGACTAGCGGGGGCAATGAGCAGTTCTTC
TRBD1,NA,TRBV3-1/TRBV3-2,TRBJ2-5,CASSPWTGEETQYF,TGTGCCAGCAGCCCTTGGACAGGGGAAGAGACCCAGTACTTC
NA,NA,TRBV7-2,TRBJ2-1,CASSLGGLAYNEQFF,TGTGCCAGCAGCTTAGGTGGCCTGGCCTACAATGAGCAGTTCTTC
TRBD1,few,TRBV7-9,TRBJ1-1,CASSLALRMTGAEAFF,TGTGCCAGCAGCTTAGCGCTAAGAATGACAGGGGCTGAAGCTTTCTTT
NA,NA,TRBV7-3,TRBJ2-7,CASSLSPAYEQYF,TGTGCCAGCAGCTTAAGCCCGGCGTACGAGCAGTACTTC
NA,NA,TRBV29-1,TRBJ2-3,CSVGGTDTQYF,TGCAGCGTTGGTGGCACAGATACGCAGTATTTT
NA,NA,TRBV11-3,TRBJ1-1,CASSLDGREAFF,TGTGCCAGCAGCTTGGACGGCCGTGAAGCTTTCTTT
TRBD1,NA,TRBV7-6,TRBJ1-1,CASSQTGYTEAFF,TGTGCCAGCAGCCAGACAGGGTACACTGAAGCTTTCTTT
NA,NA,TRBV4-3,TRBJ2-1,CASSQGGLYNEQFF,TGCGCCAGCAGCCAGGGGGGGCTCTACAATGAGCAGTTCTTC
NA,NA,TRBV2,TRBJ2-5,CASSERLGETQYF,TGTGCCAGCAGTGAACGGTTAGGAGAGACCCAGTACTTC
NA,NA,TRBV7-2,TRBJ2-3,CASSSEGPQAADTQYF,TGTGCCAGCAGCTCGGAGGGACCCCAAGCCGCAGATACGCAGTATTTT
NA,NA,TRBV10-3,TRBJ2-3,CAISQSSTDTQYF,TGTGCCATCAGTCAGTCCAGCACAGATACGCAGTATTTT
TRBD1,NA,TRBV10-3,TRBJ2-1,CAITGTGNNNEQFF,TGTGCCATCACTGGGACAGGGAATAACAATGAGCAGTTCTTC
TRBD2,NA,TRBV7-2,TRBJ2-1,CASSQSAGGPKEQFF,TGTGCCAGCAGCCAAAGCGCGGGGGGGCCAAAAGAGCAGTTCTTC
NA,NA,TRBV11-2,TRBJ2-3,CASSLNPLAPTDTQYF,TGTGCCAGCAGCTTAAATCCGCTAGCGCCCACAGATACGCAGTATTTT
NA,NA,TRBV3-1/TRBV3-2,TRBJ2-1,CASSQEPGGGYNEQFF,TGTGCCAGCAGCCAAGAGCCTGGAGGGGGGTACAATGAGCAGTTCTTC
TRBD1,NA,TRBV7-2,TRBJ2-7,CASSRYGTGYEQYF,TGTGCCAGCAGCCGTTACGGGACAGGGTACGAGCAGTACTTC
NA,NA,TRBV19,TRBJ1-2,CASSIAGNRGYTF,TGTGCCAGTAGTATAGCCGGGAACCGTGGCTACACCTTC
NA,NA,TRBV5-5,TRBJ1-5,CASSLGLLDVSNQPQHF,TGTGCCAGCAGCTTGGGTCTGCTGGACGTTAGCAATCAGCCCCAGCATTTT
TRBD1,NA,TRBV6-5,TRBJ2-7,CASSYDRGTGYYEQYF,TGTGCCAGCAGTTACGACCGGGGGACAGGATACTACGAGCAGTACTTC
TRBD2,NA,TRBV11-2,TRBJ2-1,CASSPLSGGAANEQFF,TGTGCCAGCAGCCCTCTGAGCGGGGGGGCCGCGAATGAGCAGTTCTTC
NA,once,TRBV7-2,TRBJ2-6,CASSHSSGANVLTF,TGTGCCAGCAGCCACAGCTCTGGGGCCAACGTCCTGACTTTC
TRBD2,NA,TRBV7-9,TRBJ2-3,CASSQAGVSQDTQYF,TGTGCCAGCAGCCAAGCGGGAGTCTCGCAAGATACGCAGTATTTT
TRBD1,NA,TRBV10-3,TRBJ2-7,CAISPGGSEQYF,TGTGCCATCAGCCCAGGGGGAAGCGAGCAGTACTTC
TRBD1,NA,TRBV25-1,TRBJ1-4,CASSAYRGVTNEKLFF,TGTGCCAGCAGTGCCTACAGGGGGGTAACTAATGAAAAACTGTTTTTT
NA,NA,TRBV7-4,TRBJ1-5,CAWGTGGACNQPQHF,TGTGCCTGGGGCACAGGAGGGGCTTGTAATCAGCCCCAGCATTTT
NA,NA,TRBV6-6,TRBJ2-1,CASASEYNEQFF,TGTGCCAGCGCTAGCGAGTACAATGAGCAGTTCTTC
TRBD2,NA,TRBV5-4,TRBJ2-3,CASSFTWTSGGLDTQYF,TGTGCCAGCAGCTTTACTTGGACTAGCGGGGGACTAGATACGCAGTATTTT
NA,NA,TRBV5-6,TRBJ2-7,CASSLEVQGPPYEQYF,TGTGCCAGCAGCTTGGAGGTCCAAGGACCTCCTTACGAGCAGTACTTC
TRBD1,NA,TRBV7-3,TRBJ2-2,CASSLQGGRDTGELFF,TGTGCCAGCAGTTTACAGGGGGGAAGAGACACCGGGGAGCTGTTTTTT
TRBD2,NA,TRBV6-5,TRBJ2-1,CASSTSGSPYNEQFF,TGTGCCAGCAGTACGAGCGGGAGTCCCTACAATGAGCAGTTCTTC
TRBD1,few,TRBV29-1,TRBJ2-7,CSVKTGGGEQYF,TGCAGCGTTAAGACAGGGGGGGGTGAGCAGTACTTC
NA,NA,TRBV2,TRBJ2-1,CASIPSFEGGEQFF,TGTGCCAGCATTCCTAGCTTCGAGGGGGGTGAGCAGTTCTTC